Listed below are T cell receptor beta chains from one sample, sequenced in a study of blood T cell repertoires in COVID-19. Sequencing used immunoSEQ multiplex PCR; TCRdb keeps in-frame clones, though not all of them. The data hold fewer than 350,000 clones, with 88% observed a single time. Sequences were obtained from peripheral blood. These receptors were collected from a man between 18 and 35 years old with active or convalescent COVID-19. Both conserved end residues are part of each CDR3. D genes are given only for firm matches. For some rows the clone size is stated as once, few or many, or as a class when expanded; others skip it.

D gene,J gene,V gene,clone size,CDR3 protein,CDR3 DNA
TRBD1,TRBJ2-7,TRBV6-6,.,CASSGTGPGNEQYF,TGTGCCAGCAGTGGGACAGGGCCAGGGAACGAGCAGTACTTC
TRBD2,TRBJ2-1,TRBV4-3,.,CASSQDAAGRIKTYNEQFF,TGCGCCAGCAGCCAAGACGCAGCGGGGCGAATAAAAACCTACAATGAGCAGTTCTTC
.,TRBJ1-2,TRBV29-1,.,CSVGGSRGNYGYTF,TGCAGCGTTGGAGGCTCGCGAGGGAACTATGGCTACACCTTC
TRBD1,TRBJ1-1,TRBV5-1,.,CASSLVAGGQTEAFF,TGCGCCAGCAGCTTGGTGGCAGGGGGGCAAACTGAAGCTTTCTTT
.,TRBJ1-4,TRBV2,.,CASSETTGFNEKLFF,TGTGCCAGCAGTGAAACCACAGGGTTTAATGAAAAACTGTTTTTT
.,TRBJ2-1,TRBV9,.,CASSVAALAAHSYNEQFF,TGTGCCAGCAGCGTAGCTGCGTTAGCGGCCCACTCCTACAATGAGCAGTTCTTC
.,TRBJ2-3,TRBV7-2,.,CASSSRGRTDTQYF,TGTGCCAGCAGCTCGCGGGGGCGCACAGATACGCAGTATTTT
TRBD1,TRBJ1-1,TRBV19,.,CASREDRVNTEAFF,TGTGCCAGTAGAGAGGACAGGGTGAACACTGAAGCTTTCTTT
TRBD2,TRBJ2-1,TRBV7-9,.,CASSFLRGLAANYNEQFF,TGTGCCAGCAGCTTCCTCCGCGGACTAGCGGCCAACTACAATGAGCAGTTCTTC
.,TRBJ1-2,TRBV27,.,CASSLQGGRGKIYGYTF,TGTGCCAGCAGTTTGCAGGGCGGCAGGGGAAAGATCTATGGCTACACCTTC
.,TRBJ1-5,TRBV21-1,few,CASSRATASNQPQHF,TGTGCCAGCAGCCGGGCGACAGCGTCCAATCAGCCCCAGCATTTT
.,TRBJ1-2,TRBV19,.,CASTPKAGTLNYGYTF,TGTGCCAGTACCCCCAAGGCGGGTACCCTTAACTATGGCTACACCTTC
.,TRBJ2-3,TRBV25-1,once,CASGQRGTGTDTQYF,TGTGCCAGCGGTCAGAGGGGGACCGGCACAGATACGCAGTATTTT
TRBD1,TRBJ1-4,TRBV18,.,CASSLGQTGSEKLFF,TGTGCCAGCTCATTGGGACAGACAGGGAGTGAAAAACTGTTTTTT
TRBD1,TRBJ1-2,TRBV5-5,once,CASSLGRQGGNGYTF,TGTGCCAGCAGCTTGGGTCGCCAGGGGGGTAATGGCTACACCTTC
.,TRBJ1-1,TRBV6-5,.,CASNEGMRGTEAFF,TGTGCCAGCAACGAGGGAATGCGGGGCACTGAAGCTTTCTTT
.,TRBJ2-3,TRBV2,few,CASSEARSTDTQYF,TGTGCCAGCAGTGAAGCTCGGAGCACAGATACGCAGTATTTT
TRBD1,TRBJ1-5,TRBV7-9,.,CASGRQGEQPQHF,TGTGCCAGCGGGAGACAGGGGGAACAGCCCCAGCATTTT
TRBD1,TRBJ1-1,TRBV7-9,.,CASNRGNTEAFF,TGTGCCAGCAACAGGGGGAACACTGAAGCTTTCTTT
TRBD1,TRBJ2-7,TRBV5-5,.,CASSFGQGLPYEQYF,TGTGCCAGCAGCTTTGGACAGGGGCTTCCCTACGAGCAGTACTTC
TRBD1,TRBJ1-4,TRBV5-5,.,CASSLGQGATNEKLFF,TGTGCCAGCAGCTTGGGACAGGGCGCAACTAATGAAAAACTGTTTTTT
.,TRBJ1-4,TRBV12-3/TRBV12-4,.,CASSFGAGEKLFF,TGTGCCAGCAGTTTCGGTGCGGGGGAAAAACTGTTTTTT
TRBD1,TRBJ1-2,TRBV7-2,.,CASSLSRGFGTASNGYTF,TGTGCCAGCAGCCTTAGCCGTGGGTTCGGGACAGCAAGTAATGGCTACACCTTC
TRBD2,TRBJ2-3,TRBV19,once,CASSVPGLAFSTDTQYF,TGTGCCAGTAGTGTGCCGGGACTAGCTTTTAGCACAGATACGCAGTATTTT
.,TRBJ2-2,TRBV13,.,CASSSRTSTTGELFF,TGTGCCAGCAGCTCACGGACATCAACCACCGGGGAGCTGTTTTTT
TRBD1,TRBJ1-5,TRBV7-2,.,CASSLARTGYSQPQHF,TGTGCCAGCAGCTTAGCTAGGACAGGGTATAGTCAGCCCCAGCATTTT
.,TRBJ2-3,TRBV11-3,.,CASSWGAQNTDTQYF,TGTGCCAGCAGTTGGGGCGCGCAGAACACAGATACGCAGTATTTT
TRBD1,TRBJ2-7,TRBV10-3,.,CASNRDSAAYEQYF,TGTGCCAGCAACCGGGACAGCGCTGCCTACGAGCAGTACTTC
.,TRBJ2-3,TRBV2,.,CASTLQGRPDTQYF,TGTGCCAGCACCCTACAGGGGAGGCCAGATACGCAGTATTTT
TRBD1,TRBJ1-1,TRBV6-2/TRBV6-3,.,CASSYRDRGEAFF,TGTGCCAGCAGTTACCGGGACAGGGGCGAAGCTTTCTTT
.,TRBJ2-3,TRBV7-2,.,CASSRGTTDTQYF,TGTGCCAGCAGCCGGGGGACCACAGATACGCAGTATTTT
TRBD2,TRBJ2-5,TRBV24-1,.,CATSDLSGGRETQYF,TGTGCCACCAGTGATTTGAGCGGGGGCAGGGAGACCCAGTACTTC
.,TRBJ2-7,TRBV12-2,.,CASRFDVVRGQRSYEQYF,TGTGCAAGTCGCTTTGATGTGGTTAGGGGACAGAGGTCCTACGAGCAGTACTTC
TRBD1,TRBJ1-1,TRBV4-1,.,CASSQTIGTAGGAFF,TGCGCCAGCAGCCAAACGATAGGGACAGCCGGTGGAGCTTTCTTT
.,TRBJ2-5,TRBV11-2,.,CASSLASQETQYF,TGTGCCAGCAGCTTAGCCAGTCAAGAGACCCAGTACTTC
TRBD1,TRBJ1-2,TRBV5-6,few,CASSLWDRDNYGYTF,TGTGCCAGCAGCTTGTGGGACAGGGATAACTATGGCTACACCTTC
.,TRBJ1-4,TRBV5-4,.,CASSSRTENEKLFF,TGTGCCAGCAGCTCCCGGACTGAAAATGAAAAACTGTTTTTT